These T cell receptor beta chains were read from a single sample in a study of cytomegalovirus exposure and HLA in healthy donors. Generated by immunoSEQ multiplex PCR, the TCRdb table keeps only in-frame clones and is missing some. The sample table sets out around 70,000 clones. The sequencing input was PBMCs. Receptor source: a female donor in good health and CMV-seropositive. Each CDR3 is given with its conserved first and last residue. Fields, in order: J gene, V gene, D gene, CDR3 protein, CDR3 DNA. The D gene is left open where the match is weak.

J gene: TRBJ2-5; V gene: TRBV25-1; D gene: TRBD2; CDR3 protein: CASSFTGLAPGAQYF; CDR3 DNA: TGTGCCAGCAGCTTTACGGGACTAGCCCCAGGCGCCCAGTACTTC
J gene: TRBJ1-1; V gene: TRBV5-1; D gene: .; CDR3 protein: CASSLGWGGANTEAFF; CDR3 DNA: TGCGCCAGCAGCTTGGGGTGGGGAGGCGCGAACACTGAAGCTTTCTTT
J gene: TRBJ1-2; V gene: TRBV6-5; D gene: .; CDR3 protein: CASSYSIAPGRYGYTF; CDR3 DNA: TGTGCCAGCAGTTACTCGATCGCGCCAGGCCGTTATGGCTACACCTTC
J gene: TRBJ2-5; V gene: TRBV5-1; D gene: .; CDR3 protein: CASSLVDIQETQYF; CDR3 DNA: TGCGCCAGCAGCTTGGTAGATATCCAAGAGACCCAGTACTTC
J gene: TRBJ2-7; V gene: TRBV28; D gene: TRBD2; CDR3 protein: CASSPGSSGPSEQYF; CDR3 DNA: TGTGCCAGCAGCCCAGGATCTAGCGGACCCAGCGAGCAGTACTTC
J gene: TRBJ2-7; V gene: TRBV2; D gene: TRBD1; CDR3 protein: CASRTDRAISYEQYF; CDR3 DNA: TGTGCCAGCAGGACAGACAGGGCGATCTCCTACGAGCAGTACTTC
J gene: TRBJ1-3; V gene: TRBV10-2; D gene: .; CDR3 protein: CASSRGLDGNTIYF; CDR3 DNA: TGCGCCAGCAGTAGGGGGTTGGATGGAAACACCATATATTTT
J gene: TRBJ2-3; V gene: TRBV18; D gene: TRBD2; CDR3 protein: CASSPFTSGSTDTQYF; CDR3 DNA: TGTGCCAGCTCACCTTTCACTAGCGGTAGCACAGATACGCAGTATTTT
J gene: TRBJ1-5; V gene: TRBV6-6; D gene: .; CDR3 protein: CASNWALTSNQPQHF; CDR3 DNA: TGTGCCAGTAACTGGGCCCTAACAAGCAATCAGCCCCAGCATTTT
J gene: TRBJ2-2; V gene: TRBV11-2; D gene: .; CDR3 protein: CASSLGQGTRELFF; CDR3 DNA: TGTGCCAGCAGCTTAGGGCAGGGGACCCGGGAGCTGTTTTTT
J gene: TRBJ2-1; V gene: TRBV5-1; D gene: .; CDR3 protein: CASSEYRSSNEQFF; CDR3 DNA: TGCGCCAGCAGCGAATACAGGAGTAGCAATGAGCAGTTCTTC
J gene: TRBJ2-1; V gene: TRBV18; D gene: .; CDR3 protein: CASSPGVGSDNEQFF; CDR3 DNA: TGTGCCAGCTCACCAGGAGTAGGCTCCGACAATGAGCAGTTCTTC
J gene: TRBJ1-4; V gene: TRBV5-1; D gene: TRBD1; CDR3 protein: CASSDQGGNNEKLFF; CDR3 DNA: TGCGCCAGCAGCGACCAGGGGGGAAATAATGAAAAACTGTTTTTT
J gene: TRBJ1-2; V gene: TRBV7-2; D gene: .; CDR3 protein: CASSPEGTTNYGYTF; CDR3 DNA: TGTGCCAGCAGCCCAGAGGGCACCACTAACTATGGCTACACCTTC
J gene: TRBJ2-7; V gene: TRBV7-3; D gene: TRBD2; CDR3 protein: CASSLQSGAAYEQYF; CDR3 DNA: TGTGCCAGCAGCTTGCAGAGCGGGGCCGCCTACGAGCAGTACTTC
J gene: TRBJ2-7; V gene: TRBV6-6; D gene: TRBD2; CDR3 protein: CASRGTSGAYEQYF; CDR3 DNA: TGTGCCAGCAGGGGGACTAGCGGGGCCTACGAGCAGTACTTC